A single sample is the source of the 6 T cell receptor beta chains below, sequenced in a study of T cell repertoires in cytomegalovirus infection. TCRdb re-analysed the reads in MiXCR, keeping a single row per CDR3 protein. The sample has a few hundred thousand distinct CDR3 sequences, over 8% seen once. Material: PBMCs. The source of these receptors is a human donor in good health (CMV status not recorded). Some clones in this sample may be carry-over from other donors' samples.

This clonotype appeared many times. The chain couples TRBV7-2 to TRBJ1-3; D remains ambiguous. The CDR3 has 13 residues. The V end was cut by 6 bases, the J end by 0 bases, with 6 bases between. Germline-derived CDR1 and CDR2 are SGHTA and FQGNSA. CDR3 amino acids: CASRLSSGNTIYF. In DNA, the CDR3 is TGTGCCAGCAGGCTTAGCTCTGGAAACACCATATATTTT.

This clonotype was recorded many times. V is TRBV7-2 and J is TRBJ1-2; D unresolved. CDR3 size: 13 residues. Looked up from germline, CDR1 is SGHTA and CDR2 is FQGNSA. Trimming pared 3 bases from V and 0 bases from J, leaving 5 bases between. CDR3 loop: CASSFSANYGYTF. The CDR3 DNA reads TGTGCCAGCAGCTTCTCGGCTAACTATGGCTACACCTTC.

As DNA, the CDR3 is TGTGCCAGCAGTTACCTAATCCCAGGGTCCGAGCAGTACTTC. The encoded protein is CASSYLIPGSEQYF. The chain joins TRBV6-2 or TRBV6-3 to TRBJ2-7; D might be TRBD1 (5 bases). Germline V gene lookup returns CDR1 MNHEY and CDR2 SVGEGT. V was clipped by 2 bases and J by 6 bases, with 14 bases between them. CDR3 size: 14 residues.

This clonotype was seen repeatedly, ten times or more. This sequence joins TRBV19 and TRBJ1-1; D is unresolved. Per the germline V gene, CDR1 is LNHDA and CDR2 is SQIVND (reference sequence). The CDR3 runs to 15 residues. V lost 1 base and J lost 0, with 9 bases in between. CDR3 in DNA: TGTGCCAGTAGTATAGTTGGACGGATGAACACTGAAGCTTTCTTT. This encodes CASSIVGRMNTEAFF.

The chain is built from TRBV12-3 or TRBV12-4 and TRBJ2-7; perhaps TRBD2 as D (6 bases). V gave up 0 bases and J gave up 1 base, with 13 bases separating them. The length of the CDR3 is 16 residues. CDR3 nucleotides: TGTGCCAGCAGTTTAGCGGTCGGGGGAGTATCCTACGAGCAGTACTTC. Protein product: CASSLAVGGVSYEQYF.

This clonotype was counted many times. The chain has TRBV7-8 and TRBJ2-5; 7 nucleotides align to TRBD2. The V segment lost 5 bases and the J segment 4 bases; nucleotides outside the gene matches: 10. Germline V gene sequence: CDR1 SGHVS, CDR2 FQNEAQ. CDR3 size: 15 residues. The CDR3 sequence: CASSGGEGSRETQYF. The CDR3 DNA is TGTGCCAGCAGCGGGGGGGAGGGATCGAGAGAGACCCAGTACTTC.